What follows is one T cell receptor beta chain and its context. This sample is part of a study of graft-versus-host responses after intestinal transplantation. Looking at the study overall: Every one of the recipients received anti-thymocyte globulin induction and afterwards took tacrolimus and steroids for roughly 3 years.

Clones were read by immunoSEQ multiplex PCR, and TCRdb kept only the in-frame ones, dropping some. The sample has approximately 58,000 clones; around 90% are singletons. Trimming took 4 bases from V and 2 from J; bases not matched to a gene: 4. Germline V lookup: CDR1 MGHRA, CDR2 YSYEKL. The CDR3 loop spans 15 amino acids. The sequencing used PBMCs, collected about 4 months after intestinal transplantation. The V call is TRBV4-1, the J call TRBJ2-5, with 10 bases aligning to TRBD1. This TCR was recovered from a human patient who received an intestinal transplant, so some T cells may come from the graft donor. The CDR3 DNA is TGCGCCAGCAGCCGGACAGGGGGAATACAAGAGACCCAGTACTTC. Residues: CASSRTGGIQETQYF.